Each of the 21 T cell receptor beta chains below was sequenced from the same sample in a study of post-analysis software for immune sequencing data. Overall study results and limits: Several TRBV segments (TRBV5-6, TRBV5-1 and TRBV20-1 among them) occurred more frequently in patients than in controls.

These TCRs are of unknown antigen specificity. The TCR beta cDNA libraries contained unique molecular identifiers. TCRdb redid the calling of the PCR reads with MiXCR, one entry per CDR3 protein. The sample carries about half a million distinct CDR3 sequences, approximately 31% recorded once. Sample: blood. The source of these receptors is a girl between 2 and 17 years old with multiple sclerosis.

This clonotype has more than one count but fewer than ten. The chain has TRBV7-8 and TRBJ1-4; D gene uncertain. V gave up 5 bases and J gave up 7 bases, with 11 bases separating them. CDR1 is SGHVS and CDR2 is FQNEAQ in the germline V gene. The CDR3 is 13 amino acids. CDR3 in DNA: TGTGCCAGCAGCCTAACGAGGAGTGAAAAACTGTTTTTT. Its protein product is CASSLTRSEKLFF.

A few counts support this clonotype. The CDR3 DNA reads TGCAGTGGCAGTCCCCCCCAGGGCGGCTATGGCTACACCTTC. Protein: CSGSPPQGGYGYTF. The V gene is TRBV20-1, the J gene TRBJ1-2; perhaps TRBD1 as D (5 bases). The V gene lost 7 bases and the J gene lost 4 bases, with 19 bases spanning the gap. Germline lookup yields CDR1 DFQATT and CDR2 SNEGSKA (reference sequence). This CDR3 region has 14 residues.

This clonotype was detected only a few times. CDR3 protein: CASSHGPQGVDEQYF. DNA of the CDR3: TGTGCCAGCAGCCACGGGCCGCAGGGGGTGGATGAGCAGTACTTC. This sequence joins TRBV6-5 and TRBJ2-7; TRBD1 matches 7 bases. The CDR3 is 15 residues long. V lost 6 bases and J lost 7; bases outside the gene matches: 15. Germline V gene sequence: CDR1 MNHEY, CDR2 SVGAGI.

The J gene is TRBJ2-1, the V gene TRBV3-1; 11 bases are shared with TRBD2. Germline V gene lookup returns CDR1 LGHDT and CDR2 YNNKEL (reference sequence). The CDR3 has 12 amino acids. Here the CDR3 reads CASSGGANEQFF. The CDR3 coding sequence is TGTGCGAGTAGCGGGGGGGCCAATGAGCAGTTCTTC.

This chain connects TRBV4-1 to TRBJ2-3; 12 bases map to TRBD2. From germline, CDR1 is MGHRA and CDR2 YSYEKL. J gave up 1 base and V 5 bases, and 7 bases lay outside the gene matches. CDR3 length: 17 residues. The CDR3 region has the DNA TGCGCCAGCAGCGATCGACTAGCGGGGGATCGCACAGATACGCAGTATTTT. Protein sequence: CASSDRLAGDRTDTQYF.

This clonotype occurred a few times. The rearrangement uses TRBV2 and TRBJ2-3; D ambiguous. V was cut by 8 bases and J by 6 bases, with 6 bases left in between. Germline CDR1 and CDR2: SNHLY and FYNNEI. This CDR3 is built from 10 residues. The CDR3 here is CASRRDTQYF. The CDR3 DNA reads as TGTGCCAGCCGCCGCGATACGCAGTATTTT.

This clonotype was seen only a few times. This chain connects TRBV12-3 or TRBV12-4 to TRBJ1-6; D may be TRBD1 (5 bases). V lost 6 bases and J 9 bases, leaving 18 bases between the germline ends. The CDR3 has 15 residues. DNA of the CDR3: TGTGCCAGCAGAGGGGCAGGGACCTTTACTTCACCCCTCCACTTT. Translating gives CASRGAGTFTSPLHF.

In its sample, this clonotype was seen a few times. The gene calls are TRBV2 and TRBJ2-2, with 8 bases matching TRBD1. Germline assignment: CDR1 SNHLY and CDR2 FYNNEI. V lost 6 bases to trimming and J lost 0 bases; unmatched junction nucleotides: 3. CDR3 length equals 15 residues. The CDR3: CASRRDRTNTGELFF. The CDR3, as DNA: TGTGCCAGCAGGCGGGACAGGACGAACACCGGGGAGCTGTTTTTT. Combining the CDR3 with reference TRBV2 and TRBJ2-2 gives the whole variable domain EPEVTQTPSHQVTQMGQEVILRCVPISNHLYFYWYRQILGQKVEFLVSFYNNEISEKSEIFDDQFSVERPDGSNFTLKIRSTKLEDSAMYFCASRRDRTNTGELFFGEGSRLTVL.

This chain links TRBV2 with TRBJ2-1; D not resolved. The CDR3 contains 16 residues. Germline V gives CDR1 SNHLY, CDR2 FYNNEI. The V end was cut by 1 base, the J end by 0 bases, with 10 bases between. CDR3 sequence (DNA): TGTGCCAGCAGTGAAGGGCTGGTTAACTCCTACAATGAGCAGTTCTTC. It specifies CASSEGLVNSYNEQFF.

The genes are TRBV20-1 and TRBJ1-1; D perhaps matches TRBD1 (6 bases). The CDR3 is 14 amino acids. Germline CDR1 and CDR2: DFQATT and SNEGSKA (reference sequence). V was pared by 1 base and J by 6 bases, with 15 bases between. The CDR3 coding sequence is TGCAGTGCTAGAGCGGGGGGCAGGGCCGCTGAAGCTTTCTTT. Protein product: CSARAGGRAAEAFF.

This chain links TRBV15 with TRBJ2-5; D perhaps matches TRBD2 (6 bases). The V end was cut by 0 bases, the J end by 5 bases, with 10 bases between. Germline loops: CDR1 LNHNV, CDR2 YYDKDF (reference sequence). This CDR3 has 14 residues. CDR3 DNA sequence: TGTGCCACCAGCAGAGATTGGAGGGAGGAGACCCAGTACTTC. It specifies CATSRDWREETQYF.

This clonotype turned up a few times. V gene TRBV10-3 combines with J gene TRBJ2-5; D may be TRBD1 or TRBD2 (5 bases each). Per the germline V gene, CDR1 is ENHRY and CDR2 is SYGVKD. Trimming removed 3 bases at V and 1 base at J, with 9 bases between. There are 14 residues in the CDR3. CDR3 in DNA: TGTGCCATCAGTGATGGTGGGGGCCAAGAGACCCAGTACTTC. Translation: CAISDGGGQETQYF.

J is TRBJ2-1 and V is TRBV4-1; no clear D. The CDR3 contains 13 residues. Germline-derived CDR1 and CDR2 are MGHRA and YSYEKL. V was trimmed by 3 bases and J by 10 bases, leaving 13 bases between them. As DNA, the CDR3 is TGCGCCAGCAGCCATGATCGGTTGGTGGAGCAGTTCTTC. It codes for CASSHDRLVEQFF.

This clonotype was detected a few times. The chain has TRBV5-4 and TRBJ2-3; 10 nucleotides match TRBD2. V shed 4 bases and J 5 bases; nucleotides not matched to a gene: 7. Germline V CDR1 and CDR2: SGHNT, YYREEE (reference sequence). The CDR3 extends over 15 amino acids. CDR3 in DNA: TGTGCCAGCAGCCCTGGGACTAGCGTCGGAGATACGCAGTATTTT. Translated, it gives CASSPGTSVGDTQYF.

The V and J genes are TRBV28 and TRBJ1-5, with 8 bases matching TRBD1. V shed 1 base, J shed 2 bases, and the junction held 10 bases outside the gene matches. CDR1 MDHEN and CDR2 SYDVKM come from the germline V gene. The CDR3 has 18 residues. CDR3 nucleotide sequence: TGTGCCAGCAGTTTATTGGGTATTGGACAGGGCGGCAATCAGCCCCAGCATTTT. It translates to CASSLLGIGQGGNQPQHF.

This clonotype was counted between two and nine times. The chain links TRBV6-2 or TRBV6-3 to TRBJ1-4, with a possible D match to TRBD1 (6 bases). With 5 bases removed from V and 10 bases from J, the gap between germline ends came to 17 bases. This CDR3 has 14 residues. Germline loops: CDR1 MNHEY, CDR2 SVGEGT. The CDR3 is CASSPRDTPGKLFF. DNA for the CDR3: TGTGCCAGCAGTCCTCGGGACACACCGGGAAAACTGTTTTTT.

CDR3 DNA sequence: TGTGCCAGCAGCCAAGATCTTGAGGGAGAGACCCAGTTCTTC. Encoded protein: CASSQDLEGETQFF. The chain joins TRBV14 to TRBJ2-1; a possible D gene is TRBD2 (5 bases). CDR3 length equals 14 residues. Germline V gene sequence: CDR1 SGHDN, CDR2 FVKESK. V was cut by 0 bases and J by 13 bases, with 16 bases left in between.

In this sample, this clonotype turned up a few times. The J gene is TRBJ1-2, the V gene TRBV7-2; 9 bases line up with TRBD1. The CDR3 is 14 residues long. Germline-derived CDR1 and CDR2 are SGHTA and FQGNSA. The ends lost 7 bases at V and 5 bases at J; junction bases unmatched: 8. The CDR3 region has the DNA TGTGCCAGCACCCAAGGTGGGACAGGGTATGGCTACACCTTC. It codes for CASTQGGTGYGYTF. Combining the CDR3 with reference TRBV7-2 and TRBJ1-2 gives the whole variable domain GAGVSQSPSNKVTEKGKDVELRCDPISGHTALYWYRQSLGQGLEFLIYFQGNSAPDKSGLPSDRFSAERTGGSVSTLTIQRTQQEDSAVYLCASTQGGTGYGYTFGSGTRLTVV.

The sample holds a few counts of this clonotype. This rearrangement joins TRBV5-1 to TRBJ1-5; no firm D call. Germline CDR1 is SGHRS and CDR2 is YFSETQ. V lost 7 bases and J 2 bases, leaving 10 bases between the germline ends. CDR3 size: 13 residues. The DNA of the CDR3 is TGCGCCAGCTCTGTGGCAGGCAATCAGCCCCAGCATTTT. Its protein is CASSVAGNQPQHF.

This clonotype has more than one count but fewer than ten. This chain links TRBV29-1 with TRBJ2-1, with D perhaps matching TRBD1 (6 bases). Per the germline V gene, CDR1 is SQVTM and CDR2 is ANQGSEA. V was pared by 4 bases and J by 5 bases, with 9 bases between. The CDR3 length is 12 residues. The CDR3 is CSVVRGNNEQFF. The CDR3 region has the DNA TGCAGCGTTGTCAGGGGCAACAATGAGCAGTTCTTC.

The chain couples TRBV12-3 or TRBV12-4 to TRBJ1-5, with D possibly matching TRBD1 (5 bases). V lost 4 bases and J 1 base, leaving 8 bases between the germline ends. The CDR3 has 14 residues. The CDR3 protein is CASSWEGSNQPQHF. The CDR3 DNA reads as TGTGCCAGCAGTTGGGAGGGGAGCAATCAGCCCCAGCATTTT.